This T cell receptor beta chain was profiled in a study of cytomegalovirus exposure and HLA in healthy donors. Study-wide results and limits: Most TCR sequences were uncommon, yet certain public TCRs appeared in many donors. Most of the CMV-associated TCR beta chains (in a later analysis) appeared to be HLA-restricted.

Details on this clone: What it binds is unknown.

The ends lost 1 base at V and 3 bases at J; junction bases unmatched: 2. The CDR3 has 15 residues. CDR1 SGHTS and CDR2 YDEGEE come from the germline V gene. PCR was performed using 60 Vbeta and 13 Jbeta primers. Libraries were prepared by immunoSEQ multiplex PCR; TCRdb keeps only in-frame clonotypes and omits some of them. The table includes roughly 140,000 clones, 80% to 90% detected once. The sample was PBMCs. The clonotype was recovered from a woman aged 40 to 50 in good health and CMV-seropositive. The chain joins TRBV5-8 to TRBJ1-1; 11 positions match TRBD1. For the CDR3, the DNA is TGTGCCAGCAGCTTGTGGGGACAGGGGGACACTGAAGCTTTCTTT. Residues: CASSLWGQGDTEAFF.